Sequencing of this T cell receptor beta chain was carried out in a study of blood T cell repertoires in COVID-19. Background on the study: The United States, Italy and Spain were the sources of the acute and convalescent COVID-19 samples. Sample material is recorded as cDNA or gDNA derived from T cells, B-cell-depleted T cells, or PBMCs.

Authors' methods: Reference gene primer amplification gave nucleated cell count estimates. Clones were read by immunoSEQ multiplex PCR, and TCRdb kept only the in-frame ones, dropping some. V, J and clone size derive from that table, while D and trimming were established from the DNA sequence. The data show over 110,000 clones, with around 87% seen just once and approximately 10% held by the top ten. This CDR3 has 14 amino acids. Germline V gene data show CDR1 as SNHLY and CDR2 as FYNNEI. Trimming pared 0 bases from V and 4 bases from J, leaving 9 bases between. The specimen sequenced was PBMCs or T cells enriched from blood (not recorded which). The clonotype originates from a man aged 55 to 70 who had recovered from COVID-19. The V call is TRBV2, the J call TRBJ1-2; perhaps TRBD1 as D (5 bases). CDR3 sequence (DNA): TGTGCCAGCAGTGAAGCGCTCGGGGGCTATGGCTACACCTTC. Translating gives CASSEALGGYGYTF.